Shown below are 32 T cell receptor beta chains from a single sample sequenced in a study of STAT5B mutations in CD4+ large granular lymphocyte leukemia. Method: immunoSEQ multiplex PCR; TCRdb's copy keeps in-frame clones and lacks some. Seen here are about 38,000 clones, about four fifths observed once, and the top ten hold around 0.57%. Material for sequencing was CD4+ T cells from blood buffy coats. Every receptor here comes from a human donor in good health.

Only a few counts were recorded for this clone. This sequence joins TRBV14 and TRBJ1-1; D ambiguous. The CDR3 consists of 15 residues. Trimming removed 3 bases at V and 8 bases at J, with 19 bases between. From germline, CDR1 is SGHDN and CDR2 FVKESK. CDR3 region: CASSHEGSQTREAFF. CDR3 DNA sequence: TGTGCCAGCAGCCACGAGGGTTCCCAGACTCGCGAAGCTTTCTTT. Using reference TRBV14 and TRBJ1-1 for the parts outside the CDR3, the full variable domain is EAGVTQFPSHSVIEKGQTVTLRCDPISGHDNLYWYRRVMGKEIKFLLHFVKESKQDESGMPNNRFLAERTGGTYSTLKVQPAELEDSGVYFCASSHEGSQTREAFFGQGTRLTVV.

The chain's CDR3 is CASSLDPNTGELFF. CDR3 sequence (DNA): TGTGCCAGCAGCTTAGATCCGAACACCGGGGAGCTGTTTTTT. V gene TRBV7-7 combines with J gene TRBJ2-2; D is undetermined. The CDR3 contains 14 residues. Germline CDR1 and CDR2: SSHAT and FNYEAQ (reference sequence). Deletions cut 1 base from V and 0 bases from J, with 3 bases between.

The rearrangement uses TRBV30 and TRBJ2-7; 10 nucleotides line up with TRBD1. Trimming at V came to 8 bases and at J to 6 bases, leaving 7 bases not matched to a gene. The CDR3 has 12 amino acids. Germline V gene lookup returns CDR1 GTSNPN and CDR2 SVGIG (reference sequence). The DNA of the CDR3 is TGTGCCCTAGAGACAGGGGGCGTCGAGCAGTACTTC. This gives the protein CALETGGVEQYF.

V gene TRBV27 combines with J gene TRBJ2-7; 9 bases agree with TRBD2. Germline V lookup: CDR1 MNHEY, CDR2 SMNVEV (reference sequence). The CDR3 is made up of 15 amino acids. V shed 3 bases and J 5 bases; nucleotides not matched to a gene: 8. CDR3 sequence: CASSFSGRFSHEQYF. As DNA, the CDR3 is TGTGCCAGCAGTTTTAGCGGGAGATTTTCCCACGAGCAGTACTTC.

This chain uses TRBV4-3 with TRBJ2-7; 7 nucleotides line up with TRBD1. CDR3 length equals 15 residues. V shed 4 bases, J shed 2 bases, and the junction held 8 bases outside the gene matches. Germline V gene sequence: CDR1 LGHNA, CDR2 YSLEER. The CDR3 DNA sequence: TGCGCCAGCAGCCGCAACCGGGACAGAACCTACGAGCAGTACTTC. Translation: CASSRNRDRTYEQYF.

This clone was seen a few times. CDR3 loop: CASSDQREAETQYF. The CDR3 DNA is TGTGCCAGCAGCGATCAGCGGGAGGCTGAAACCCAGTACTTC. J is TRBJ2-5 and V is TRBV2; 9 bases match TRBD2. The junction had 10 bases not matched to a gene; V was cut back by 6 bases and J by 8 bases. The CDR3 is 14 amino acids. The germline gives CDR1 SNHLY, CDR2 FYNNEI. Based on the CDR3 plus reference TRBV2 and TRBJ2-5, the full variable domain is EPEVTQTPSHQVTQMGQEVILRCVPISNHLYFYWYRQILGQKVEFLVSFYNNEISEKSEIFDDQFSVERPDGSNFTLKIRSTKLEDSAMYFCASSDQREAETQYFGPGTRLLVL.

The CDR3 is CASSVAGTSWETQYF. CDR3 nucleotides: TGTGCCAGCAGCGTAGCCGGGACTAGCTGGGAGACCCAGTACTTC. The rearrangement links TRBV9 to TRBJ2-5; 9 nucleotides line up with TRBD2. V trimming: 0 bases; J trimming: 5 bases; junction bases outside the gene matches: 5. The length of the CDR3 is 15 residues. The germline gives CDR1 SGDLS, CDR2 YYNGEE.

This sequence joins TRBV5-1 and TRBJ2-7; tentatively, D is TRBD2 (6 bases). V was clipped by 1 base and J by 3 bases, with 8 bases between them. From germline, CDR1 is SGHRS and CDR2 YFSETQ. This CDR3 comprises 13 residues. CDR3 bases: TGCGCCAGCAGCTTGAGGCGGGGCTACGAGCAGTACTTC. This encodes CASSLRRGYEQYF.

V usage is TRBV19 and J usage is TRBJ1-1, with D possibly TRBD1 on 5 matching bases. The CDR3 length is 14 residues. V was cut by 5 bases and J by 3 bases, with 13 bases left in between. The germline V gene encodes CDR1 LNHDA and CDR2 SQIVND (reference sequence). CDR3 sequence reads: CASSSIQVHTEAFF. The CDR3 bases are TGTGCCAGTAGTTCGATACAGGTCCACACTGAAGCTTTCTTT.

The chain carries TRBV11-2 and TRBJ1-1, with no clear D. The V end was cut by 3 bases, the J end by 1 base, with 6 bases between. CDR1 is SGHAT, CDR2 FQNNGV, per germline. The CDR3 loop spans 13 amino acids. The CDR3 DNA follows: TGTGCCAGCAGCTTGGCGAGGAACACTGAAGCTTTCTTT. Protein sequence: CASSLARNTEAFF. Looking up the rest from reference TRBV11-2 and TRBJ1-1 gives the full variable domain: EAGVAQSPRYKIIEKRQSVAFWCNPISGHATLYWYQQILGQGPKLLIQFQNNGVVDDSQLPKDRFSAERLKGVDSTLKIQPAKLEDSAVYLCASSLARNTEAFFGQGTRLTVV.

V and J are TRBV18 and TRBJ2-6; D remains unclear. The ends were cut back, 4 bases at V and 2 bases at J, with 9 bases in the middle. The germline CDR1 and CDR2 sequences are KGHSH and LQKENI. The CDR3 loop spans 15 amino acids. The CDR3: CASSLPSTGANVLTF. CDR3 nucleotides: TGTGCCAGCTCACTTCCCAGCACTGGGGCCAACGTCCTGACTTTC.

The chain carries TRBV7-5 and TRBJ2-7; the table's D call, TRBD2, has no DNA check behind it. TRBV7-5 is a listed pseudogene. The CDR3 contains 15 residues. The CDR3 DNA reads TGTGCCAGAAGCTTAGGCGAGCGGGGATCTGGCGAGCAGTACTTC. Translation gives CARSLGERGSGEQYF.

The CDR3 DNA reads TGTGCCAGCAGGCCGTCGAGGGCCCAAGAGACCCAGTACTTC. Protein: CASRPSRAQETQYF. The gene calls are TRBV6-5 and TRBJ2-5; D is possibly TRBD2 (5 bases). This CDR3 contains 14 residues. Germline loops: CDR1 MNHEY, CDR2 SVGAGI. Trimming cost V 6 bases and J 1 base, with 12 bases left between them.

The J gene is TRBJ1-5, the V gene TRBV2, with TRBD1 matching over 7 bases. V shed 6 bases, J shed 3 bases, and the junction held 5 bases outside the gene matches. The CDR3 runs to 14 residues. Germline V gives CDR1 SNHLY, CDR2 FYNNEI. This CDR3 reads CASSDRVVNQPQHF. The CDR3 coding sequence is TGTGCCAGCAGCGACAGGGTTGTCAATCAGCCCCAGCATTTT.

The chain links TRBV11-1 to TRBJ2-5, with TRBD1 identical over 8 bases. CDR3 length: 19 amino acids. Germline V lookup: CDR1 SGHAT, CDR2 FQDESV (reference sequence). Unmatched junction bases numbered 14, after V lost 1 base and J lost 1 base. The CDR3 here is CASSLVGLGQDPRQETQYF. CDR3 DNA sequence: TGTGCCAGCAGCTTAGTGGGTTTGGGACAGGACCCGCGCCAAGAGACCCAGTACTTC.

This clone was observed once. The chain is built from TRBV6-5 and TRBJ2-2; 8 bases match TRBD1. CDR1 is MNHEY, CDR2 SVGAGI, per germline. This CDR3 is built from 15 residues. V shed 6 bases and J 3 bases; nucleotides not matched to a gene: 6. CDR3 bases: TGTGCCAGCAGAAAAACAGGGGGTGACACCGGGGAGCTGTTTTTT. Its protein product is CASRKTGGDTGELFF.

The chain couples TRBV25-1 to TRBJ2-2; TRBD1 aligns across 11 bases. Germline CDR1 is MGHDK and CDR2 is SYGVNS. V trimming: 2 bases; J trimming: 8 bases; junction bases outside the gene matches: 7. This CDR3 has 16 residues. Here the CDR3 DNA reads TGTGCCAGCAGTGAACCGGGACAGGGGGTTACGGGGGAGCTGTTTTTT. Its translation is CASSEPGQGVTGELFF.

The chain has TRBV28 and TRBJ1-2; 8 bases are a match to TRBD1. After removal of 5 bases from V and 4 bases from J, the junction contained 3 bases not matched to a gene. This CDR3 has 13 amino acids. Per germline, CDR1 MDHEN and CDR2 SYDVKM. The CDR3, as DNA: TGTGCCAGCAGTCTCGACAGGGGCTATGGCTACACCTTC. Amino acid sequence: CASSLDRGYGYTF.

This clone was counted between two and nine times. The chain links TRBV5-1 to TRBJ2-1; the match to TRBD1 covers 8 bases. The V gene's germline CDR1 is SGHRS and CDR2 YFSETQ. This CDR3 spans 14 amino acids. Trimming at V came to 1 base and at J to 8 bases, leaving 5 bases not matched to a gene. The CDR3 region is CASSLRPGGDEQFF. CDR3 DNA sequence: TGCGCCAGCAGCTTGCGGCCAGGGGGCGATGAGCAGTTCTTC.

This CDR3 is CASSSTGFGGGSYEQYF. As DNA, the CDR3 is TGTGCCAGCAGCTCAACAGGTTTCGGGGGCGGGTCCTACGAGCAGTACTTC. The rearrangement uses TRBV5-6 and TRBJ2-7; D may correspond to TRBD1 or TRBD2 (6 bases each). The germline CDR1 and CDR2 sequences are SGHDT and YYEEEE. Trimming cost V 3 bases and J 1 base, with 20 bases left between them. The CDR3 is 17 amino acids.

The CDR3 nucleotides read TGTGCCAGCAGCGTCGCCGGGGGCAATGGCTACACCTTC. It yields the protein CASSVAGGNGYTF. The rearrangement joins TRBV7-2 to TRBJ1-2; TRBD1 is a possible D gene (6 bases). This CDR3 has 13 residues. V was shortened by 5 bases and J by 6 bases, with 13 bases between the two germline ends. Germline assignment: CDR1 SGHTA and CDR2 FQGNSA.

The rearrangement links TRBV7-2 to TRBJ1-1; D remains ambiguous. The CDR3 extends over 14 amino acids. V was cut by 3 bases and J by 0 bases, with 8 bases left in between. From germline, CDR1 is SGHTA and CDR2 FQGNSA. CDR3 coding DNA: TGTGCCAGCAGCTTGTCAGGAATGAACACTGAAGCTTTCTTT. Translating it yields CASSLSGMNTEAFF.

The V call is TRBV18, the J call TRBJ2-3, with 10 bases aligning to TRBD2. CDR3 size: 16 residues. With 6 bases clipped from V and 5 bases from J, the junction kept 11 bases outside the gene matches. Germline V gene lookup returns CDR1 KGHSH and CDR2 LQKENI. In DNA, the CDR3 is TGTGCCAGCTCCCTCGACGGGGCTAGCGGGAGAGATACGCAGTATTTT. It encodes CASSLDGASGRDTQYF.

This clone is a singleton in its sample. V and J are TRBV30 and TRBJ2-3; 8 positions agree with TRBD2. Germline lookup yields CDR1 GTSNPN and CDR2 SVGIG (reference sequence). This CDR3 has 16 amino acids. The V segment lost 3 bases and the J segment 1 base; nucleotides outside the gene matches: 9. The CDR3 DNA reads TGTGCCTGGAGCCCGGGACTAGAGGGGCGCACAGATACGCAGTATTTT. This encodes CAWSPGLEGRTDTQYF.

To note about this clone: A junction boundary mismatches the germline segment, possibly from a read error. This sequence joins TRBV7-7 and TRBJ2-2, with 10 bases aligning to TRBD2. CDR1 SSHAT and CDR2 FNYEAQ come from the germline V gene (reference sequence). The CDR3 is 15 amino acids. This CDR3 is CASSRTSGNTGELFF. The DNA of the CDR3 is TGTGCTAGCAGCCGGACTAGCGGGAACACCGGGGAGCTGTTTTTT.

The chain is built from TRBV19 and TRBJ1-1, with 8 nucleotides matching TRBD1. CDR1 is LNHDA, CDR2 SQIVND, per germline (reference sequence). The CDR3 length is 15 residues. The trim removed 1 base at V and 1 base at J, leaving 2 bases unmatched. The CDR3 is CASSIAGQGNTEAFF. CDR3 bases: TGTGCCAGTAGTATAGCCGGACAGGGGAACACTGAAGCTTTCTTT. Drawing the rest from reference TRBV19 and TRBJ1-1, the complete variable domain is DGGITQSPKYLFRKEGQNVTLSCEQNLNHDAMYWYRQDPGQGLRLIYYSQIVNDFQKGDIAEGYSVSREKKESFPLTVTSAQKNPTAFYLCASSIAGQGNTEAFFGQGTRLTVV.

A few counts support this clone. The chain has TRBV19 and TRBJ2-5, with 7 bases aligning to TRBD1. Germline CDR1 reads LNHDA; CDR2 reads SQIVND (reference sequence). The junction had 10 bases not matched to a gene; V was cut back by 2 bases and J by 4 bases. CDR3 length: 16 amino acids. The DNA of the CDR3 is TGTGCCAGTAGTATAAGGGCAGGGGGTCGAGGAGAGACCCAGTACTTC. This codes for CASSIRAGGRGETQYF.

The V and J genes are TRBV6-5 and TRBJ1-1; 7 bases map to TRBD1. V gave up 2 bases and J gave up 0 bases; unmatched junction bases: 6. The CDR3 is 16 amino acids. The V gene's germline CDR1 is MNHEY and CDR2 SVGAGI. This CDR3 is CASSYVQGGLNTEAFF. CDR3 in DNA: TGTGCCAGCAGTTACGTCCAGGGGGGGTTGAACACTGAAGCTTTCTTT.

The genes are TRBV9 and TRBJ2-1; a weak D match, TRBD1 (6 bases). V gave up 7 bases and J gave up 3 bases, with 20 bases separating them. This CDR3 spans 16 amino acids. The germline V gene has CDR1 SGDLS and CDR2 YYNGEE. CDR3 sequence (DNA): TGTGCCAGCCCATTTCCGGGACATCTTTTCTACAATGAGCAGTTCTTC. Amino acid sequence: CASPFPGHLFYNEQFF.

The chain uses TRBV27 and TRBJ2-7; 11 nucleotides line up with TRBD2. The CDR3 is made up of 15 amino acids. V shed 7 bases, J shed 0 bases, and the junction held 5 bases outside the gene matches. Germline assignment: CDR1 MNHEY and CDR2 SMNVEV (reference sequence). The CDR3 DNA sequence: TGTGCCAGCATCAAGACTAGCGGGGCCTCCTACGAGCAGTACTTC. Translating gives CASIKTSGASYEQYF.

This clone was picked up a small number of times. The CDR3 bases are TGTGCCTGGAGTCAGACAGGGGGAAGTGGTCAGCCCCAGCATTTT. Translation gives CAWSQTGGSGQPQHF. This chain links TRBV30 with TRBJ1-5; TRBD1 matches 9 bases. This CDR3 spans 15 amino acids. The J segment lost 6 bases and the V segment lost 2 bases, leaving 8 bases of the junction unmatched. From germline, CDR1 is GTSNPN and CDR2 SVGIG (reference sequence).

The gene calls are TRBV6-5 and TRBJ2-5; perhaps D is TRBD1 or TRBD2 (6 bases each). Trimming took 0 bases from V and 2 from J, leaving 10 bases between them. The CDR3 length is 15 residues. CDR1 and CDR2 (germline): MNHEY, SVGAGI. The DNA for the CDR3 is TGTGCCAGCAGTTACTCAGAGGGGGGACAAGAGACCCAGTACTTC. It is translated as CASSYSEGGQETQYF.